The clone carrying this T cell receptor (beta chain) has more than one count but fewer than ten. Per the original methods: Quantification of nucleated cells was approximated via reference gene primer amplification. The assay was immunoSEQ multiplex PCR, and TCRdb's table has in-frame clones only and misses some. For V, J and clone size, that table is used; D and trimming come from the DNA. The sample lists 95,000 to 150,000 clones; roughly 85% were seen once. These data are taken from a study of blood T cell repertoires in COVID-19. Study as a whole: From the United States, Italy and Spain came samples of acute and convalescent COVID-19. PBMCs, B-cell-depleted T cells, or T cells provided the cDNA or gDNA that made up the material.

The V gene's germline CDR1 is SGHRS and CDR2 YFSETQ. This CDR3 has 15 residues. V shed 4 bases, J shed 7 bases, and the junction held 5 bases outside the gene matches. The receptor was derived from a man aged 35 to 55 with acute or convalescent COVID-19. The gene calls are TRBV5-1 and TRBJ2-1; TRBD2 matches 13 bases. The sequencing input was peripheral blood. This CDR3 reads CASSLLAGGDNEQFF. The CDR3 nucleotides read TGCGCCAGCAGCCTACTAGCGGGAGGGGATAATGAGCAGTTCTTC.